Below, 18 T cell receptor beta chains from the same sample are listed, as sequenced in a study of T cells in women clearing cervical HPV infection. Generated by immunoSEQ multiplex PCR, the TCRdb table keeps only in-frame clones and is missing some. Its table records 20,000 to 25,000 clones. Sequenced sample: blood buffy coat. These TCRs come from a woman between 18 and 70 years old with a cervical HPV16 infection that either progressed to CIN3+ or cleared (not recorded which).

A word on this clone: The read stops 3 residues short of the end of the CDR3; the missing end is completed from the germline J gene. The chain uses TRBV20-1 and TRBJ1-2; D perhaps matches TRBD1 (6 bases). Trimming took off 3 bases at V and 4 bases at J, with 9 bases between the two ends. Germline assignment: CDR1 DFQATT and CDR2 SNEGSKA (reference sequence). The CDR3 is 12 amino acids. The sequenced CDR3 bases are TGCAGTGCTAGCTCAGGGGTCTATGGC. Amino acid sequence: CSASSGVYG. In full, the CDR3 is CSASSGVYGYTF.

A word on this clone: The missing CDR3 end, 3 residues past where the read stops, is filled in from the germline J gene. The same CDR3 is also encoded by other DNA sequences in this sample. The chain joins TRBV2 to TRBJ2-3; 8 bases align to TRBD2. The V segment lost 4 bases and the J segment 0 bases; nucleotides outside the gene matches: 3. This CDR3 is 15 amino acids long. Germline V lookup: CDR1 SNHLY, CDR2 FYNNEI. The CDR3 loop reads CASSGGTSSTDTQYF. CDR3 DNA, as far as it was read: TGTGCCAGCAGTGGTGGGACTAGTAGCACAGATACG. Together with reference TRBV2 and TRBJ2-3, the CDR3 gives the full variable domain: EPEVTQTPSHQVTQMGQEVILRCVPISNHLYFYWYRQILGQKVEFLVSFYNNEISEKSEIFDDQFSVERPDGSNFTLKIRSTKLEDSAMYFCASSGGTSSTDTQYFGPGTRLTVL.

As regards this clone: The read ends 3 residues shy of where the CDR3 ends; the end is completed using the germline J gene. The chain combines TRBV28 with TRBJ2-1, with 9 bases matching TRBD1. The junction had 1 base not matched to a gene; V was cut back by 6 bases and J by 4 bases. The CDR3 is 13 residues long. CDR1 and CDR2 from the germline V gene are MDHEN and SYDVKM. The DNA read from the CDR3 is TGTGCCAGCAGGGACAGGGGATACAATGAG. This gives the protein CASRDRGYNE. The full CDR3 reads CASRDRGYNEQFF.

Remarks on this clone: The CDR3 end falls 3 residues outside the read, so it is completed with the germline J gene. The chain links TRBV28 to TRBJ2-3; 8 positions agree with TRBD2. The CDR3 runs 15 residues. Per germline, CDR1 MDHEN and CDR2 SYDVKM. After removal of 5 bases from V and 4 bases from J, the junction contained 8 bases not matched to a gene. The CDR3 region is CASSGPAGVADTQYF. The covered CDR3 bases are TGTGCCAGCAGTGGCCCAGCGGGAGTCGCAGATACG.

As for this clone: Sequencing ends 3 residues short of the CDR3 end; the germline J gene provides the rest. V is TRBV10-3 and J is TRBJ1-5; D call uncertain. CDR1 ENHRY and CDR2 SYGVKD come from the germline V gene. V was trimmed by 2 bases and J by 7 bases, leaving 6 bases between them. CDR3 length: 12 amino acids. CDR3 DNA (partial): TGTGCCATCAGTGAGAACAAGCAGCCC. This codes for CAISENKQP. The whole CDR3 protein is CAISENKQPQHF.

Remarks on this clone: The CDR3 end is not reached by the read, which stops 3 residues before it; the germline J gene fills it in. This chain connects TRBV4-2 to TRBJ2-5, with 16 bases lining up with TRBD2. Trimming removed 0 bases from V and 5 bases from J; junction bases left unmatched: 9. Germline loops: CDR1 LGHNA, CDR2 YNFKEQ. The CDR3 is 19 residues long. Incomplete CDR3 DNA: TGTGCCAGCAGCCAAGATAAGGGGACTAGCGGGAGGGGGATGGAGACC. It translates to CASSQDKGTSGRGMET. The whole CDR3 sequence is CASSQDKGTSGRGMETQYF.

With respect to this clone: The read halts 3 residues ahead of the CDR3 end, with the missing end drawn from the germline J gene. This sequence joins TRBV6-4 and TRBJ2-1, with 10 nucleotides matching TRBD2. This CDR3 has 15 residues. Trimming cost V 4 bases and J 5 bases; bases outside gene matches: 5. Germline CDR1 MRHNA, CDR2 SNTAGT. CDR3 region: CASSAIAGGHNEQFF. The sequenced part of the CDR3 DNA is TGTGCCAGCAGTGCCATAGCGGGAGGCCACAATGAG.

Note on this clone: The CDR3 end lies 3 residues beyond the end of the read and is filled in from the germline J gene. The V and J genes are TRBV6-4 and TRBJ2-7; TRBD2 might be the D (5 bases). Germline V CDR1 and CDR2: MRHNA, SNTAGT. The CDR3 extends over 15 amino acids. V was trimmed by 7 bases and J by 2 bases, leaving 18 bases between them. The CDR3 DNA, read in part, is TGTGCCAGCACCTCTGAGTTAGCGCCGACCTACGAG. Protein sequence: CASTSELAPTYE. In full, the CDR3 reads CASTSELAPTYEQYF.

Notes on this clone: The read is 3 residues too short to cover the CDR3 end, so that end is filled in from the germline J gene. The chain has TRBV5-4 and TRBJ2-7; the match to TRBD2 covers 14 bases. Germline V lookup: CDR1 SGHNT, CDR2 YYREEE (reference sequence). The CDR3 runs to 16 residues. V lost 4 bases, J lost 4 bases, and 7 bases stayed unmatched. The CDR3 bases that were read are TGTGCCAGCAGCGCAGGACTAGCGGGAGGAGGTTACGAG. This encodes CASSAGLAGGGYE. The CDR3 reads in full as CASSAGLAGGGYEQYF. The full variable domain, in which reference TRBV5-4 and TRBJ2-7 provide the parts outside the CDR3, is ETGVTQSPTHLIKTRGQQVTLRCSSQSGHNTVSWYQQALGQGPQFIFQYYREEENGRGNFPPRFSGLQFPNYSSELNVNALELDDSALYLCASSAGLAGGGYEQYFGPGTRLTVT.

Concerning this clone: The read ends 3 residues shy of where the CDR3 ends; the end is completed using the germline J gene. V is TRBV18 and J is TRBJ2-1; the match to TRBD1 covers 9 bases. The CDR3 extends over 16 amino acids. The germline gives CDR1 KGHSH, CDR2 LQKENI. Unmatched junction bases numbered 10, after V lost 6 bases and J lost 4 bases. CDR3 protein: CASSLKKGQGYNEQFF. The part of the CDR3 DNA that was read is TGTGCCAGCTCCCTAAAAAAGGGACAGGGATACAATGAG.

In the case of this clone: The CDR3 end lies 3 residues beyond the end of the read and is filled in from the germline J gene. The chain recombines TRBV19 with TRBJ2-1; 7 nucleotides match TRBD1. The CDR3 covers 14 residues. CDR1 is LNHDA and CDR2 is SQIVND in the germline V gene (reference sequence). V dropped 6 bases and J dropped 7; count of bases not matched to a gene: 9. This chain's CDR3 is CASRDRPVGNEQFF. The sequenced CDR3 bases are TGTGCCAGTAGGGACAGGCCCGTGGGTAATGAG.

Notes on this clone: The DNA ends 3 residues before the CDR3 does, and the rest of the CDR3 is filled in from the germline J gene. The chain employs TRBV20-1 and TRBJ2-1; D not resolved. Trimming cost V 4 bases and J 3 bases, with 16 bases left between them. The CDR3 spans 15 residues. The germline gives CDR1 DFQATT, CDR2 SNEGSKA (reference sequence). Partial CDR3 DNA: TGCAGTGCTATTCTCCACGAGGTCCTCTACAATGAG. Its translation: CSAILHEVLYNE. The whole CDR3 protein is CSAILHEVLYNEQFF.

CDR3 bases read: TGTGCCAGCAGCTTAGGTGACCGCGGGAGGGAGAATGAG. This translates into CASSLGDRGRENE. Given in full, the CDR3 is CASSLGDRGRENEQFF. The rearrangement links TRBV7-3 to TRBJ2-1; the match to TRBD2 covers 9 bases. The read terminates 3 residues before the CDR3 end, so the remaining end is supplied by the germline J gene. The germline gives CDR1 SGHTA, CDR2 FQGTGA. The junction had 9 bases not matched to a gene; V was cut back by 2 bases and J by 7 bases. This CDR3 spans 16 amino acids.

In regard to this clone: The sequence runs out 3 residues before the end of the CDR3; the remainder is reconstructed from the germline J gene. The rearrangement joins TRBV10-2 to TRBJ2-3, with 10 bases matching TRBD2. Germline-derived CDR1 and CDR2 are WSHSY and SAAADI. V was clipped by 4 bases and J by 5 bases; unmatched bases: 3. This CDR3 has 14 residues. CDR3 bases read: TGCGCCAGCAGTGGAGCGGGAGGGAGAGATACG. Translated, it gives CASSGAGGRDT. The entire CDR3 protein reads CASSGAGGRDTQYF.

With respect to this clone: The CDR3 end falls 3 residues outside the read, so it is completed with the germline J gene. V is TRBV4-2 and J is TRBJ2-1; 8 positions agree with TRBD2. Per germline, CDR1 LGHNA and CDR2 YNFKEQ. The J segment lost 4 bases and the V segment lost 4 bases, leaving 12 bases of the junction unmatched. This CDR3 has 17 amino acids. The DNA read from the CDR3 is TGTGCCAGCAGCCCCTCTAGTCGCGGGAGGCATTACAATGAG. It codes for CASSPSSRGRHYNE. The whole CDR3 protein reads CASSPSSRGRHYNEQFF.

For this clone: The DNA ends 3 residues before the CDR3 does, and the rest of the CDR3 is filled in from the germline J gene. The genes are TRBV30 and TRBJ2-7; TRBD2 matches at 8 bases. In germline, CDR1 is GTSNPN, CDR2 SVGIG (reference sequence). The length of the CDR3 is 14 residues. Trimming cost V 1 base and J 2 bases; bases outside gene matches: 4. CDR3 protein: CAWSAGLGTYEQYF. CDR3 DNA, as far as it was read: TGTGCCTGGAGTGCGGGACTAGGAACCTACGAG.

About this clone: The missing CDR3 end, 3 residues past where the read stops, is filled in from the germline J gene. The chain employs TRBV5-5 and TRBJ1-1, with D unresolved. V was trimmed by 4 bases and J by 0 bases, leaving 13 bases between them. Germline-derived CDR1 and CDR2 are SGHKS and YYEKEE (reference sequence). The CDR3 runs 15 residues. CDR3 DNA, as far as it was read: TGTGCCAGCAGCCCACATGCAGGAATGAACACTGAA. It yields the protein CASSPHAGMNTE. In full, the CDR3 reads CASSPHAGMNTEAFF.

To note about this clone: From the germline J gene comes the end of the CDR3, since the read stops 3 residues before it. V is TRBV6-1 and J is TRBJ1-5; a possible D gene is TRBD1 (5 bases). The CDR3 has 14 amino acids. In germline, CDR1 is MNHNS, CDR2 SASEGT. V lost 2 bases and J 1 base, leaving 6 bases between the germline ends. The CDR3 loop is CASSERGSNQPQHF. The sequenced CDR3 bases are TGTGCCAGCAGTGAAAGGGGCAGCAATCAGCCC.